The clone carrying this TCR beta chain was recorded only once. Germline assignment: CDR1 LNHDA and CDR2 SQIVND (reference sequence). Trimming stripped 6 bases from V and 5 bases from J, with 13 bases between. This CDR3 comprises 13 residues. The data derive from a study of blood T cell repertoires in COVID-19. Study-level background: T cells, B-cell-depleted T cells, or PBMCs supplied cDNA or gDNA.

Measured with immunoSEQ multiplex PCR; TCRdb has only the in-frame clones, and not every one. Among 450,000 or so clones listed, 80% to 90% were seen once. This clonotype was obtained from a man aged 18 to 35 with COVID-19, enrolled during active disease. The rearrangement links TRBV19 to TRBJ2-5; D might be TRBD2 (7 bases). The material sequenced was peripheral blood. CDR3 residues: CASSGGRGETQYF. The CDR3 DNA follows: TGTGCCAGTAGCGGGGGGCGCGGGGAGACCCAGTACTTC.